These T cell receptor beta chains were read from a single sample in a study of response to subunit inactivated influenza vaccine. TCRdb reprocessed the RT-PCR reads with MiXCR, giving one entry per CDR3 protein. The sample yields about 190,000 distinct CDR3 sequences, approximately 14% seen once. This specimen was CD8+ T cells sorted from PBMCs, taken about 5 days after vaccination. The receptors derive from a man in his fifties who received an inactivated influenza vaccine. The CDR3 runs from the conserved cysteine through the conserved F or W. The order of the fields is clone size, V gene, CDR3 length, D gene, J gene, CDR3 DNA, CDR3 protein. A D gene is named only where the DNA matches it firmly. Rows may omit the clone size; those that give it use once, few, many or a size class.

many	TRBV29-1	16	TRBD2	TRBJ2-1	TGCAGCGTGGAATCCCTAGCGGGCGTACCCTACAATGAGCAGTTCTTC	CSVESLAGVPYNEQFF
many	TRBV5-6	16	TRBD2	TRBJ2-7	TGTGCCAGCAGCTTGGAGGGGCGGGAGAAAAACTACGAGCAGTACTTC	CASSLEGREKNYEQYF
few	TRBV6-5	15	.	TRBJ1-1	TGTGCCAGCAGTTACTCAGGGGGGATGAACACTGAAGCTTTCTTT	CASSYSGGMNTEAFF
few	TRBV5-1	14	.	TRBJ1-1	TGCGCCAGCAGCTTTCCAGGGGAGGGCACTGAAGCTTTCTTT	CASSFPGEGTEAFF
few	TRBV4-3	17	.	TRBJ2-1	TGCGCCAGCAGCCAGAATTCACCGGGACTCGAAAAAACAAAGCAGTTCTTC	CASSQNSPGLEKTKQFF
.	TRBV4-3	15	.	TRBJ2-7	TGCGCCAGCAGCCAAAGGGCGGGCACGCCCTACGAGCAGTACTTC	CASSQRAGTPYEQYF
.	TRBV7-9	12	.	TRBJ2-5	TGTGCCAGCAGCTTAGACCCGAGGACCCAGTACTTC	CASSLDPRTQYF
.	TRBV27	17	TRBD2	TRBJ2-1	TGTGCCAGCAGTTTGTCTAGCGGGGGACGCTTCTACAATGAGCAGTTCTTC	CASSLSSGGRFYNEQFF
many	TRBV5-6	14	.	TRBJ2-7	TGTGCCAGCAGCTTGGCCGGACAGTCGGGGGAGCAGTACTTC	CASSLAGQSGEQYF
few	TRBV12-3/TRBV12-4	16	TRBD1	TRBJ2-7	TGTGCCAGCAGTCCCGACGAGGGGACAGGGCTATACGAGCAGTACTTC	CASSPDEGTGLYEQYF
.	TRBV11-1	18	TRBD1	TRBJ2-2	TGTGCCAGCAGCCACATCGCTACAGGGGATCCGGTCACCGGGGAGCTGTTTTTT	CASSHIATGDPVTGELFF
.	TRBV6-5	14	.	TRBJ2-7	TGTGCCAGCAGTTTCTCAGGGCCGGGGTACGAGCAGTACTTC	CASSFSGPGYEQYF
few	TRBV25-1	14	TRBD2	TRBJ2-7	TGTGCCAGCAGTGAATATAACGCCGGGGGGGAGCAGTACTTC	CASSEYNAGGEQYF
few	TRBV20-1	14	TRBD2	TRBJ2-7	TGCAGTGCTAGTCCCCTAGCGGGTGGGGGCGAGCAGTACTTC	CSASPLAGGGEQYF
few	TRBV3-1	16	.	TRBJ2-5	TGTGCCAGCAGCTTCCAAGGAGAGGACGGTCGGGAGACCCAGTACTTC	CASSFQGEDGRETQYF
many	TRBV6-5	15	TRBD1	TRBJ2-2	TGTGCCAGCAGCTACGGACAGGGTGACACCGGGGAGCTGTTTTTT	CASSYGQGDTGELFF
.	TRBV7-8	14	TRBD1	TRBJ1-2	TGTGCCAGCAGTCCCGGGACAGATGTTTTTGGCTACACCTTC	CASSPGTDVFGYTF
.	TRBV15	14	.	TRBJ1-6	TGTGCCACCAGCAGAACAATGAGTAATTCACCCCTCCACTTT	CATSRTMSNSPLHF
.	TRBV5-5	15	TRBD2	TRBJ2-1	TGTGCCAGCAGCCATGGACTAGCGGCCTACAATGAGCAGTTCTTC	CASSHGLAAYNEQFF
few	TRBV4-3	14	TRBD1	TRBJ2-2	TGCGCCAGCAGCTTCGGGGACAGCAGCGGGGAGCTGTTTTTT	CASSFGDSSGELFF
once	TRBV20-1	12	TRBD2	TRBJ2-7	TGCAGTGCTCCGACTAGCGGGGGCGAGCAGTACTTC	CSAPTSGGEQYF
few	TRBV7-6	14	.	TRBJ2-3	TGTGCCAGCAGCTTATTTGCGGACACAGATACGCAGTATTTT	CASSLFADTDTQYF
.	TRBV20-1	15	TRBD2	TRBJ2-1	TGCAGTGCTAGCGCGGGGGTACCGAAAGACAATGAGCAGTTCTTC	CSASAGVPKDNEQFF
.	TRBV7-9	14	.	TRBJ2-5	TGTGCCAGCAGCTTAGTGGGCGGAGAAGAGACCCAGTACTTC	CASSLVGGEETQYF
.	TRBV4-3	17	.	TRBJ2-1	TGCGCCAGCAGCCAAGCTACAGCGACCGAGCCTTACAATGAGCAGTTCTTC	CASSQATATEPYNEQFF
.	TRBV6-2/TRBV6-3	16	.	TRBJ2-7	TGTGCCAGCAGCTTCTGGGACTCGGGACCTGACTACGAGCAGTACTTC	CASSFWDSGPDYEQYF
many	TRBV29-1	16	TRBD1	TRBJ2-7	TGCAGCGTTGTCCCACTGGGACAGGGGATTACCTACGAGCAGTACTTC	CSVVPLGQGITYEQYF
.	TRBV29-1	15	TRBD2	TRBJ2-1	TGCAGCGTTGATATGACTAGCGGGAGCTACAATGAGCAGTTCTTC	CSVDMTSGSYNEQFF
few	TRBV4-2	20	TRBD1	TRBJ1-6	TGTGCCAGCAGCCAAGAATCGGAGGGACAGTTACGCTCCTATAATTCACCCCTCCACTTT	CASSQESEGQLRSYNSPLHF
.	TRBV13	15	.	TRBJ2-1	TGTGCCAGCAGCTTACTAGCGTCGTCCTACAATGAGCAGTTCTTC	CASSLLASSYNEQFF
.	TRBV20-1	16	.	TRBJ2-1	TGCAGTGCTAGAGAAATAGCACAGGTAGACTACAATGAGCAGTTCTTC	CSAREIAQVDYNEQFF
.	TRBV28	17	.	TRBJ1-3	TGTGCCAGCAGATTGAACAGGGATAAGATGGGTGGAAACACCATATATTTT	CASRLNRDKMGGNTIYF